This T cell receptor beta chain was observed in a study of T cell responses to AZD1222 COVID-19 vaccine. The study's findings and limits: Clonal diversity was possibly underestimated, and white British individuals and females predominated among donors. The study reported that nearly half of spike-specific TCRs target unmutated variant regions.

Here immunoSEQ multiplex PCR was the method, and the copy in TCRdb shows in-frame clones only, minus some. The sample carries 80,000 or so clones, roughly 88% recorded once. Trimming cost V 6 bases and J 1 base; bases outside gene matches: 6. CDR3 length equals 15 residues. Per the germline V gene, CDR1 is MNHEY and CDR2 is SVGAGI. Remarks on this clone: Its antigen is not known.

The chain links TRBV6-5 to TRBJ2-4, with 7 nucleotides matching TRBD1. The TCR sequence derives from an adult who received the AZD1222 COVID-19 vaccine. Source: peripheral blood, taken 28 days after the second AZD1222 dose. The CDR3 loop reads CASSRQGRAKNIQYF. The CDR3 DNA follows: TGTGCCAGCAGCCGACAGGGTCGGGCCAAAAACATTCAGTACTTC.